This entry describes one T cell receptor (beta chain). Using immunoSEQ multiplex PCR, the repertoire was profiled, and TCRdb retains in-frame clones only, with some absent. The profile shows around 50,000 clones, over 65% of them singletons. The sample comes from a study of blood T cell repertoires in COVID-19. The ends lost 5 bases at V and 4 bases at J; junction bases unmatched: 7. Germline V CDR1 and CDR2: MNHEY, SVGAGI. CDR3 length: 15 amino acids. The chain carries TRBV6-5 and TRBJ2-5, with 10 nucleotides matching TRBD1. This TCR derives from a human donor in a cohort sampled during active COVID-19. The specimen sequenced was peripheral blood. As DNA, the CDR3 is TGTGCCAGCAGTAACCGACAGGGGGCCTCAGAGACCCAGTACTTC. Its protein product is CASSNRQGASETQYF.